These T cell receptor beta chains were read from a single sample in a study of blood T cell repertoires in COVID-19. Sequenced by immunoSEQ multiplex PCR; TCRdb stores in-frame clones only, minus some. The data contain 76,000 or so clones, roughly 89% of them singletons. Sequences were obtained from peripheral blood. The receptors were gathered from a human donor in a cohort sampled during active COVID-19. Each CDR3 is given without its conserved first and last residue. Each record gives: CDR3 protein, J gene, V gene.

ASRVGEGEEKLF	TRBJ1-4	TRBV2
SVEYGRILF	TRBJ2-1	TRBV29-1
ASGTGQAKNIQY	TRBJ2-4	TRBV21-1
ASSLWTGRNQPQH	TRBJ1-5	TRBV2
ASSLSFGQGGAELF	TRBJ2-2	TRBV7-2
ASSYRTGGIDGYT	TRBJ1-2	TRBV6-2/TRBV6-3
ASSFSRFSGNTIY	TRBJ1-3	TRBV7-9
ASSLTGTSEGRGYEQY	TRBJ2-7	TRBV5-6
ASSLSTDTQY	TRBJ2-3	TRBV12-3/TRBV12-4
ASSLAGTGVHEQY	TRBJ2-7	TRBV7-2
ASSVIAGFENTIY	TRBJ1-3	TRBV2
ASSILGQGGPNEKLF	TRBJ1-4	TRBV19